This T cell receptor (beta chain) is from a study of identical twins. This clonotype was observed a handful of times. Its antigen remains unknown. Germline V lookup: CDR1 DFQATT, CDR2 SNEGSKA (reference sequence). This CDR3 contains 15 residues. Deletions cut 3 bases from V and 0 bases from J, with 15 bases between. Notes on the study in general: Memory repertoires showed no such pattern, whereas abundant cord blood beta clonotypes carried fewer insertions.

TCRdb re-called the 5' RACE reads through MiXCR, storing one row per CDR3 protein. Of approximately 600,000 distinct CDR3 sequences in the sample, around 9.6% are singletons; the top ten hold under 3.5%. The sample was also reused in another study, on yellow fever vaccine responses in identical twins.

Specimen: PBMCs. The rearrangement joins TRBV20-1 to TRBJ2-7; D is undetermined. The TCR sequence derives from a woman between 18 and 29 years old in good health. CDR3: CSASGPVAASYEQYF. In DNA, the CDR3 is TGCAGTGCTAGCGGCCCCGTCGCAGCCTCCTACGAGCAGTACTTC.